This note documents a single TCR beta chain sequence. The target antigen is unknown. Trimming shortened V by 3 bases and J by 2 bases, and 13 bases separated the two germline ends. The CDR3 has 16 residues. Germline V gene sequence: CDR1 SGHVS, CDR2 FNYEAQ. Repertoires were generated with immunoSEQ multiplex PCR, while TCRdb's copy carries only in-frame clones and drops some. This repertoire shows 25,000 to 30,000 clones, roughly 79% found once; its top ten account for approximately 1.5%. All CD4+ cells other than CD45RA+CCR7+CD95- naive cells were sorted as memory, over 98% pure. Healthy donors' blood was sourced from blood donation centers in Switzerland. Total CD4+ T cells and monocytes came from CD4/CD14 microbead positive selection. These data come from a study of human CD4 T cells and Enterobacteriaceae. Notes on the study in general: Ex vivo clonotype reactivity was inferred only by sequence matching.

V usage is TRBV7-6 and J usage is TRBJ1-4; D not resolved. Sample: memory CD4+ T cells from blood. The source of this sequence is a human donor in good health. The CDR3 here is CASSFAGAATNEKLFF. CDR3 coding DNA: TGTGCCAGCAGCTTTGCGGGAGCTGCCACTAATGAAAAACTGTTTTTT.